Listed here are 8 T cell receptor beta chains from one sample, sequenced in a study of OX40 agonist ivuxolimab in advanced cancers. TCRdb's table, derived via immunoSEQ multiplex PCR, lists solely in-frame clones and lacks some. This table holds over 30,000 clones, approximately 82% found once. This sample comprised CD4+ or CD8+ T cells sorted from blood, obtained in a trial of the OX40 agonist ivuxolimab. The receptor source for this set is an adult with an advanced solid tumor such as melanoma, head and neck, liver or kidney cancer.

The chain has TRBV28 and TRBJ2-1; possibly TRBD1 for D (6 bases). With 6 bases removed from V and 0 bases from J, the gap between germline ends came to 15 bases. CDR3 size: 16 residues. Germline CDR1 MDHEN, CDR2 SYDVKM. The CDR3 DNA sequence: TGTGCCAGCAGCCCGGGACACCTTAGCTCCTACAATGAGCAGTTCTTC. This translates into CASSPGHLSSYNEQFF.

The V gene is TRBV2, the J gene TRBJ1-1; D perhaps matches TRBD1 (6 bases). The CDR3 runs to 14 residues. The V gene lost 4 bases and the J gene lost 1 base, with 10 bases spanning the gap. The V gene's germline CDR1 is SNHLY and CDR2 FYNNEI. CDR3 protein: CASSVRTENTEAFF. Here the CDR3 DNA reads TGTGCCAGCAGTGTAAGGACAGAGAACACTGAAGCTTTCTTT.

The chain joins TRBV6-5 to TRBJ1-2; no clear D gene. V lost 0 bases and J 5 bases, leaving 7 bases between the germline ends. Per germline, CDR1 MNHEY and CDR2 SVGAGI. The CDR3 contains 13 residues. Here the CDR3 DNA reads TGTGCCAGCAGTTACTCGGGGTCTTATGGCTACACCTTC. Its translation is CASSYSGSYGYTF.

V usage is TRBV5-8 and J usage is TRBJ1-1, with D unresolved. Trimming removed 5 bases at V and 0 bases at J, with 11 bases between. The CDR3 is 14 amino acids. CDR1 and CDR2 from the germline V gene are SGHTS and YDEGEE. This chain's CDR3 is CASRVSQMNTEAFF. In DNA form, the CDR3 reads TGTGCCAGCAGGGTATCGCAAATGAACACTGAAGCTTTCTTT.

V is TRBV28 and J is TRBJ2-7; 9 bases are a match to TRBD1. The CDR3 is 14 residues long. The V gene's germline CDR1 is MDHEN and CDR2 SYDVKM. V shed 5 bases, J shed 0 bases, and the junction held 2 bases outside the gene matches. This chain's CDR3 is CASSQQGASYEQYF. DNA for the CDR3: TGTGCCAGCAGTCAACAGGGGGCCTCCTACGAGCAGTACTTC.

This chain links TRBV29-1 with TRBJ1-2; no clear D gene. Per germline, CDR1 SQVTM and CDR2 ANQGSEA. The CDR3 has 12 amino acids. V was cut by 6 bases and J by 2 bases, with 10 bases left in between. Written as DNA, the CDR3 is TGCAGCGTCGCTGCTACCAACTATGGCTACACCTTC. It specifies CSVAATNYGYTF.

The CDR3 nucleotides read TGTGCCAGCAGCCCGCAGACTAGCGGGAGGGTCAATGAGCAGTTCTTC. This gives the protein CASSPQTSGRVNEQFF. The chain has TRBV11-1 and TRBJ2-1; TRBD2 agrees at 14 bases. The germline V gene has CDR1 SGHAT and CDR2 FQDESV (reference sequence). The CDR3 contains 16 residues. The ends lost 5 bases at V and 6 bases at J; junction bases unmatched: 6.

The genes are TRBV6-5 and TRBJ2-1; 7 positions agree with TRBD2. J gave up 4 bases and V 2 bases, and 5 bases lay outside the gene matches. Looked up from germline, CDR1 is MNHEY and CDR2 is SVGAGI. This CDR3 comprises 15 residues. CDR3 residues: CASSYSLADYNEQFF. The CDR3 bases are TGTGCCAGCAGTTACAGCCTAGCGGATTACAATGAGCAGTTCTTC.